The 8 T cell receptor beta chains given below trace back to one sample, sequenced in a study of control samples from healthy donors and cancer patients. The data were produced by immunoSEQ multiplex PCR, yet TCRdb's version contains in-frame clones alone and is incomplete. The repertoire holds 130,000 or so clones, roughly 90% seen once, with about two fifths in the top ten. The material sequenced was blood. The receptors were sampled from a man aged 50 to 60 in good health.

This clone was seen only once. This sequence joins TRBV9 and TRBJ1-1; perhaps TRBD1 as D (6 bases). Germline V gene lookup returns CDR1 SGDLS and CDR2 YYNGEE. The ends were cut back, 1 base at V and 1 base at J, with 8 bases in the middle. The CDR3 has 14 amino acids. CDR3 in DNA: TGTGCCAGCAGCGTAACGACAGGGAACACTGAAGCTTTCTTT. It codes for CASSVTTGNTEAFF. The variable domain in full, completed from reference TRBV9 and TRBJ1-1, reads DSGVTQTPKHLITATGQRVTLRCSPRSGDLSVYWYQQSLDQGLQFLIQYYNGEERAKGNILERFSAQQFPDLHSELNLSSLELGDSALYFCASSVTTGNTEAFFGQGTRLTVV.

The V gene is TRBV3-1 (or the pseudogene TRBV3-2), the J gene TRBJ2-3; 7 nucleotides match TRBD2. The J segment lost 2 bases and the V segment lost 3 bases, leaving 2 bases of the junction unmatched. The CDR3 loop spans 14 amino acids. Germline lookup yields CDR1 LGHDT and CDR2 YNNKEL (reference sequence). CDR3 region: CASSQGTTTDTQYF. DNA of the CDR3: TGTGCCAGCAGCCAGGGGACTACCACAGATACGCAGTATTTT.

V gene TRBV19 combines with J gene TRBJ1-1; 7 bases align to TRBD1. The CDR3 loop spans 15 amino acids. V lost 3 bases, J lost 2 bases, and 6 bases stayed unmatched. Germline V gene lookup returns CDR1 LNHDA and CDR2 SQIVND (reference sequence). CDR3 in amino acids: CASSITGASNTEAFF. CDR3 in DNA: TGTGCCAGTAGTATTACAGGGGCAAGTAACACTGAAGCTTTCTTT.

The V and J genes are TRBV7-8 and TRBJ2-7; D possibly matches TRBD1 or TRBD2 (6 bases each). Trimming cost V 5 bases and J 4 bases, with 12 bases left between them. Germline assignment: CDR1 SGHVS and CDR2 FQNEAQ. This CDR3 spans 13 amino acids. The CDR3 region has the DNA TGTGCCAGCAGCACGGGGGCGAAGTACGAGCAGTACTTC. Amino acids: CASSTGAKYEQYF.

The V call is TRBV6-1, the J call TRBJ1-2, with 7 nucleotides matching TRBD1. Germline CDR1 and CDR2: MNHNS and SASEGT. Trimming removed 3 bases from V and 6 bases from J; junction bases left unmatched: 4. CDR3 length: 13 residues. In DNA form, the CDR3 reads TGTGCCAGCAGTGATTACAGGGGCGATGGCTACACCTTC. This sequence encodes CASSDYRGDGYTF.

This clone was detected only once. This chain connects TRBV7-2 to TRBJ1-2; 7 bases line up with TRBD1. The CDR3 totals 14 residues. V trimming: 4 bases; J trimming: 4 bases; junction bases outside the gene matches: 6. CDR1 and CDR2 (germline): SGHTA, FQGNSA. The CDR3: CASSSGGQSYGYTF. The CDR3 coding sequence is TGTGCCAGCAGCTCTGGGGGACAGTCCTATGGCTACACCTTC.

The J gene is TRBJ1-2, the V gene TRBV2, with D perhaps matching TRBD1 (5 bases). The CDR3 runs to 13 residues. Between the trimmed V and J ends, which lost 4 bases and 3 bases, there was a span of 9 bases. Germline V CDR1 and CDR2: SNHLY, FYNNEI. The CDR3 DNA follows: TGTGCCAGCAGTGGGTGGGGGGACTATGGCTACACCTTC. Encoded protein: CASSGWGDYGYTF.

The rearrangement links TRBV25-1 to TRBJ2-2, with 7 nucleotides matching TRBD1. There are 16 residues in the CDR3. Germline-derived CDR1 and CDR2 are MGHDK and SYGVNS. J lost 5 bases, V lost 5 bases, and 11 bases had no gene match. CDR3 nucleotides: TGTGCCAGCAGTCAGACAGGGCGGATTGGGACCGGGGAGCTGTTTTTT. This encodes CASSQTGRIGTGELFF.